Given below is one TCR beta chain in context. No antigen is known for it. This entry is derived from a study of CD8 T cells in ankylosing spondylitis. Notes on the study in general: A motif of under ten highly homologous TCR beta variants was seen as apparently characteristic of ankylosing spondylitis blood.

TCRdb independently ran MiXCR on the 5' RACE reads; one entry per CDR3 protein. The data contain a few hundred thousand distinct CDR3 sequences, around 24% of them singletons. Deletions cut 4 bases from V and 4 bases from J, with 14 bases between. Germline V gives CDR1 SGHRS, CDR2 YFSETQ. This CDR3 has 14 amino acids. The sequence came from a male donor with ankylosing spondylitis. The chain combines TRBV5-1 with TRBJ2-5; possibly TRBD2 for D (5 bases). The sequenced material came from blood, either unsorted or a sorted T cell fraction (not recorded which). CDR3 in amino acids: CASSMDLTRETQYF. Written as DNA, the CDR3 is TGCGCCAGCAGCATGGACTTGACCCGAGAGACCCAGTACTTC.